This T cell receptor (beta chain) was documented in a study of memory CD4+ T cells and cytomegalovirus serostatus. Study overall: Donors were healthy Belgian adults, several CMV seropositive and roughly 25 seronegative.

The sort gate was single viable CD3+CD4+CD8-CD45RO+ cells for memory CD4+ T cells. Measured with immunoSEQ multiplex PCR; TCRdb has only the in-frame clones, and not every one. The sample yields tens of thousands of clones, approximately 81% seen once. This CDR3 contains 15 residues. CDR1 is SNHLY and CDR2 is FYNNEI in the germline V gene. The V and J ends lost 0 bases and 0 bases respectively, with 9 bases between them. The receptor was isolated from an adult in good health and CMV-seronegative. Some clones in this sample may be carry-over from other donors' samples. Specimen: memory CD4+ T cells from blood. This chain connects TRBV2 to TRBJ2-7, with D perhaps matching TRBD2 (6 bases). The CDR3 is CASSEAAGSSYEQYF. In DNA form, the CDR3 reads TGTGCCAGCAGTGAAGCCGCGGGGTCCTCCTACGAGCAGTACTTC.